Listed here is a single T cell receptor (beta chain). Trimming left V 6 bases short and J 5 bases short, with 10 bases between. The CDR3 is 12 residues long. The data were obtained in a study of HIV-infected patients and healthy controls. Each CDR3 protein gets one entry after TCRdb re-called the 5' RACE reads with MiXCR. The sample consists of about 64,000 distinct CDR3 sequences, 19% of them appearing once. This TCR came from a human donor in good health. This sequence joins TRBV12-3 or TRBV12-4 and TRBJ1-1, with a possible D match to TRBD1 (6 bases). Material: CD4+ T cells from blood. The CDR3 DNA reads as TGTGCCAGCAGACAGGGAAGGACTGAAGCTTTCTTT. Protein sequence: CASRQGRTEAFF.